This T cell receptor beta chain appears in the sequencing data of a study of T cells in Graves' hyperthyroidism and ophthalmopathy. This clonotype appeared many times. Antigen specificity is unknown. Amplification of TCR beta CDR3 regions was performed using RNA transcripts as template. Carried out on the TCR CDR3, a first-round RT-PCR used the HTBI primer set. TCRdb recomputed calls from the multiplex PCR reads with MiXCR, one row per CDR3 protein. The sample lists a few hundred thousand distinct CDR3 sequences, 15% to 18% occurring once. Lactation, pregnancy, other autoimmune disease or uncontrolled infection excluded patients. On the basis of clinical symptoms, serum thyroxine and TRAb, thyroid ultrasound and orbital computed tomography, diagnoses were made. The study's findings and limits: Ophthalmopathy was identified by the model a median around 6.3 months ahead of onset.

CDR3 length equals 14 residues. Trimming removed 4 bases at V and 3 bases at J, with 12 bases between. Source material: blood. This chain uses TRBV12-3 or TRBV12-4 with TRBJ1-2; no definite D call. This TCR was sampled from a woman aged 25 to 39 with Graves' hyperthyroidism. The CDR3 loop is CASSYAVTYYGYTF. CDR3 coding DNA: TGTGCCAGCAGTTACGCGGTGACATACTATGGCTACACCTTC.